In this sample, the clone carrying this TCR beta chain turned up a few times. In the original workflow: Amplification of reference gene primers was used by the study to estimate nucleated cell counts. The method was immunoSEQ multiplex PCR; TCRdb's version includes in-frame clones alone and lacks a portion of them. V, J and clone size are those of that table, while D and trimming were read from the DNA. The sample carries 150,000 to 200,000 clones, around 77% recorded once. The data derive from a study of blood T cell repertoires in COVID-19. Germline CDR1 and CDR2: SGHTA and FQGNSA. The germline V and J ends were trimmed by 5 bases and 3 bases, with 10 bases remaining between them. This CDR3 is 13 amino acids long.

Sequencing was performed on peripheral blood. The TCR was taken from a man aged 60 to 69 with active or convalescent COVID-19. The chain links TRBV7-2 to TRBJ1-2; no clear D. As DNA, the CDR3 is TGTGCCAGCAGCGGCGGCGACGACTATGGCTACACCTTC. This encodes CASSGGDDYGYTF. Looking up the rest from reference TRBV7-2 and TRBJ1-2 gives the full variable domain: GAGVSQSPSNKVTEKGKDVELRCDPISGHTALYWYRQSLGQGLEFLIYFQGNSAPDKSGLPSDRFSAERTGGSVSTLTIQRTQQEDSAVYLCASSGGDDYGYTFGSGTRLTVV.